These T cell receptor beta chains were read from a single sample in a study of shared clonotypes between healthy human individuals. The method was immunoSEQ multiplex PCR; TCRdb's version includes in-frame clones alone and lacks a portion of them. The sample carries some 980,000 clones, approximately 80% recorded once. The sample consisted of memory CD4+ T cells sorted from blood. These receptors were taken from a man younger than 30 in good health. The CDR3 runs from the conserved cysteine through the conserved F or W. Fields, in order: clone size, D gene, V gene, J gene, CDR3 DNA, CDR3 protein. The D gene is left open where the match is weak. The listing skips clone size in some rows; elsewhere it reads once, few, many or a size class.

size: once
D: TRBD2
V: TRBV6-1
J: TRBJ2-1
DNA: TGTGCCAGCAGTGGACTAGCGGGGGGGCAAGGGCATGAGCAGTTCTTC
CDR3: CASSGLAGGQGHEQFF

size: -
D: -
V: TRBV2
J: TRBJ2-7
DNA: TGTGCCAGCAGCCCGGACGGCACCTACGAGCAGTACTTC
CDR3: CASSPDGTYEQYF

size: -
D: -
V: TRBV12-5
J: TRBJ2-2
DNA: TGTGCTAGTGGTTTGGTCCTGGGGGGCACCGGGGAGCTGTTTTTT
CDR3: CASGLVLGGTGELFF

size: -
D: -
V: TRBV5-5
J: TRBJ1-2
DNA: TGTGCCAGCAGCTTGTCAGCAGCGAGCTATGGCTACACCTTC
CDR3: CASSLSAASYGYTF

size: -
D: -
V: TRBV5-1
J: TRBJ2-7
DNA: TGCGCCAGCAATGACCGGGATTCCTCCTACGAGCAGTACTTC
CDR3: CASNDRDSSYEQYF

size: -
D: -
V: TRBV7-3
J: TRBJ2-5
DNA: TGTGCCAGCAGCCTTCCGGGGCTGGGGACCCAGTACTTC
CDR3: CASSLPGLGTQYF

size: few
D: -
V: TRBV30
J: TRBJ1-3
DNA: TGTGCCCGCGGTGAACCTGGAAACACCATATATTTT
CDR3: CARGEPGNTIYF

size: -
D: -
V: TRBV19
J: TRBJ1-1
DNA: TGTGCCAGTCAATTACAGAGGAACACTGAAGCTTTCTTT
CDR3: CASQLQRNTEAFF

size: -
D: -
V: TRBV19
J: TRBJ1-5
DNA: TGTGCCAGTAGTCCAAATCGGGAGTGGAATCAGCCCCAGCATTTT
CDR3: CASSPNREWNQPQHF

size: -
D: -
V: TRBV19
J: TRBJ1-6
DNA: TGTGCCACTTCGGACTATAATTCACCCCTCCACTTT
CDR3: CATSDYNSPLHF

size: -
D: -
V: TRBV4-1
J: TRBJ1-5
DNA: TGCGCCAGCAGCCAAGGCGGGGGGAATAGCAATCAGCCCCAGCATTTT
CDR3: CASSQGGGNSNQPQHF

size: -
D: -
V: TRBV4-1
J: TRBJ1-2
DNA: TGCGCCAGCAGCCAAGATTGGGGGTCCTATGGCTACACCTTC
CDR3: CASSQDWGSYGYTF

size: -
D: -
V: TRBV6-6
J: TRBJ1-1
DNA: TGTGCCAGCAGGGGGGCCGCCGGTGGGTCTGAAGCTTTCTTT
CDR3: CASRGAAGGSEAFF

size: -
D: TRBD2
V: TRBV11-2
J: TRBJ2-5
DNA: TGTGCCAGCAGCCCGATGACTAGCGGGGGGACCACCCAGTACTTC
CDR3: CASSPMTSGGTTQYF

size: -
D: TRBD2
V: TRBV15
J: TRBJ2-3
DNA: TGTGCCACCAATGGCGGGGGGGCTGGAGATACGCAGTATTTT
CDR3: CATNGGGAGDTQYF

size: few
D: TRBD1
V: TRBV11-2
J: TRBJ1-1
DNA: TGTGCCAGCTACCACCAGGGACAGGGGGTCCTAAACACTGAAGCTTTCTTT
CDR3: CASYHQGQGVLNTEAFF

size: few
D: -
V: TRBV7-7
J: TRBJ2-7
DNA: TGTGCTAGCAGCTTAGATTTAGGGGACGAGCAGTACTTC
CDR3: CASSLDLGDEQYF

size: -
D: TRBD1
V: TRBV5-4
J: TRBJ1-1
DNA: TGTGCCAGCAGCCAAGGACAGGTGATGAACACTGAAGCTTTCTTT
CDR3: CASSQGQVMNTEAFF

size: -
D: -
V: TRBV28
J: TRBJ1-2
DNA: TGTGCCAGCAGTTTATCCCCGACCTCTTATGGCTACACCTTC
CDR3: CASSLSPTSYGYTF

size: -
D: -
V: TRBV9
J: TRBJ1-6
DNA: TGTGCCAGCAGCGTAAGCTATAATTCACCCCTCCACTTT
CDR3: CASSVSYNSPLHF

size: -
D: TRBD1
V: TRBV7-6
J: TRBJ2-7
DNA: TGTGCCCTTTTCTACTCACCGGGACAGGGCCGCTCCTACGAGCAGTACTTC
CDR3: CALFYSPGQGRSYEQYF

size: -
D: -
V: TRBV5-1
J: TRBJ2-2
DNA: TGCGCCAGCAGATACAGGGAGGGCGGGGAGCTGTTTTTT
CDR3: CASRYREGGELFF

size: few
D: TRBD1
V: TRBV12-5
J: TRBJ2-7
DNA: TGTGCTAGTGGTTCCGGGACAGGGACCTTGCTCTACGAGCAGTACTTC
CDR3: CASGSGTGTLLYEQYF

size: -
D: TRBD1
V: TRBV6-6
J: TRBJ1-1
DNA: TGTGCCAGCAGTTACCCGGACAGGGGCGACACTGAAGCTTTCTTT
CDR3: CASSYPDRGDTEAFF

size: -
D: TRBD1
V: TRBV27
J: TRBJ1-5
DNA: TGTGCCAGCAGACCCGGGACAGGCCTAAATCAGCCCCAGCATTTT
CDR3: CASRPGTGLNQPQHF

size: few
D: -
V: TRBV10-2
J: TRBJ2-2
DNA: TGCGCCAGCAGGGGGACGATAGCGAACACCGGGGAGCTGTTTTTT
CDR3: CASRGTIANTGELFF

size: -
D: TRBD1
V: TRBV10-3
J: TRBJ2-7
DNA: TGTGCCAGCGGACAGGGTGGGTCCTACGAGCAGTACTTC
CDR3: CASGQGGSYEQYF

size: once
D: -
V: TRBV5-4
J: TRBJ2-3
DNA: TGTGCCAGCAGACCCGACAGAGCCAGCACAGATACGCAGTATTTT
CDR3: CASRPDRASTDTQYF

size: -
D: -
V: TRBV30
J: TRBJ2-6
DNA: TGTGCCTGGAGTGTCGTAGGGGCTTCTGGGGCCAACGTCCTGACTTTC
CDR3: CAWSVVGASGANVLTF

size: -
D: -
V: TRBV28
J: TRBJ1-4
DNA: TGTGCCAGCAGTGTCGCGGGGGAACTGTTTTTT
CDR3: CASSVAGELFF

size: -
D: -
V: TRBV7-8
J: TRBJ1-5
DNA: TGTGCCAGCAGCTTCCAGGGGAATCAGCCCCAGCATTTT
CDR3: CASSFQGNQPQHF

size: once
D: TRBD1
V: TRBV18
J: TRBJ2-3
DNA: TGTGCCAGCTCACTACTGGGACAGGGGACAGGAGATACGCAGTATTTT
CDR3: CASSLLGQGTGDTQYF

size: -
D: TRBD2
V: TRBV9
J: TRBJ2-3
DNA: TGTGCCAGCAGCGTCGGCGGGAGCGGCACAGATACGCAGTATTTT
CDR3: CASSVGGSGTDTQYF

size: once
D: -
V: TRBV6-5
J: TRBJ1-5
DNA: TGTGCCAGCAGTTACTCCGGGGATCAGCCCCAGCATTTT
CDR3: CASSYSGDQPQHF

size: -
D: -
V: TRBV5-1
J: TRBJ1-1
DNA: TGCGCCAGCAGCTACGACGGGGGTACTGAAGCTTTCTTT
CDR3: CASSYDGGTEAFF

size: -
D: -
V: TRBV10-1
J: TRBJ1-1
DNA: TGCGCCAGCAGTGAGTCGACTTACACTGAAGCTTTCTTT
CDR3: CASSESTYTEAFF

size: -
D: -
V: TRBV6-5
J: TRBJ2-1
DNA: TGTGCCAGCAGTTATGGGGGGAGCTCCTACAATGAGCAGTTCTTC
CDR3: CASSYGGSSYNEQFF

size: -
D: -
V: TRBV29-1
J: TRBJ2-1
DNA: TGCAGCGTTGCCAAGGACGGGCAAGTTCGCGCTAGGGCCTACAATGAGCAGTTCTTC
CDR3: CSVAKDGQVRARAYNEQFF